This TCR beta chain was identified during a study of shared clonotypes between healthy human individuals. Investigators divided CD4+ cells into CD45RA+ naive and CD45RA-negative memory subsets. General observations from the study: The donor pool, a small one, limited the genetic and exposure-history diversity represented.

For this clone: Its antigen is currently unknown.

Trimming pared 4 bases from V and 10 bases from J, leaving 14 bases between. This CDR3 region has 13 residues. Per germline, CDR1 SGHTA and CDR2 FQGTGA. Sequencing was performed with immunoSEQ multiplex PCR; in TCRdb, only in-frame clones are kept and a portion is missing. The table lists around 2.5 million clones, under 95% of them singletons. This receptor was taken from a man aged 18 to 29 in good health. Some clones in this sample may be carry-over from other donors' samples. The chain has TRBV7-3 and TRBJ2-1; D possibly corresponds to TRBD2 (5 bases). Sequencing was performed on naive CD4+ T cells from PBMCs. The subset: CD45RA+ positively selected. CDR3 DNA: TGTGCCAGCAGCTGGTCCCCAAAGCGGGAGCAGTTCTTC. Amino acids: CASSWSPKREQFF.